The entry below gives a single TCR beta chain sequence along with its context. The antigen remains unidentified. The CDR3 consists of 14 residues. The germline CDR1 and CDR2 sequences are SQVTM and ANQGSEA. V lost 4 bases and J 2 bases, leaving 13 bases between the germline ends. TCRdb ran MiXCR on the 5' RACE reads and lists one entry per CDR3 protein. This table holds 560,000 or so distinct CDR3 sequences, roughly 17% found once. The data are from a study of T-cell memory formation after mild COVID-19. The study's findings and limits: Shrinking CD4+ clones were chiefly CM and EM; CD8+ ones were chiefly EMRA.

V usage is TRBV29-1 and J usage is TRBJ2-3; perhaps TRBD2 as D (5 bases). Sequencing input: PBMCs or a T cell subset sorted from them (not recorded which). This receptor was taken from an adult woman who had mild COVID-19 (a few samples of this study predate the infection). Cell type and time point are not known. The CDR3 bases are TGCAGCGTTGGAGGAGGCTCCTACACAGATACGCAGTATTTT. This sequence encodes CSVGGGSYTDTQYF.